These 18 T cell receptor beta chains were sequenced from one sample in a study of blood T cell repertoires in COVID-19. The assay was immunoSEQ multiplex PCR, and TCRdb's table has in-frame clones only and misses some. The sample consists of some 31,000 clones, 60% to 80% of them appearing once. Sequencing was performed on peripheral blood. These receptors originate from a woman aged 60-75 years with acute or convalescent COVID-19.

The J gene is TRBJ1-1, the V gene TRBV7-3, with D uncertain. Germline V CDR1 and CDR2: SGHTA, FQGTGA. This CDR3 spans 12 amino acids. Trimming cost V 2 bases and J 8 bases, with 9 bases left between them. Written as DNA, the CDR3 is TGTGCCAGCAGCTTAGGAGGTGGGGAAGCTTTCTTT. It translates to CASSLGGGEAFF.

Here the CDR3 DNA reads TGTGCCAGTAGTGTCGCGACTACCACCTACTACGAGCAGTACTTC. Amino acids: CASSVATTTYYEQYF. The V call is TRBV19, the J call TRBJ2-7; possible D gene TRBD2, 5 bases. CDR1 is LNHDA and CDR2 is SQIVND in the germline V gene (reference sequence). The V gene lost 5 bases and the J gene lost 3 bases, with 17 bases spanning the gap. CDR3 length: 15 residues.

The chain links TRBV6-1 to TRBJ2-2, with D hard to call. The CDR3 runs to 13 residues. From germline, CDR1 is MNHNS and CDR2 SASEGT. With 3 bases removed from V and 4 bases from J, the gap between germline ends came to 6 bases. CDR3 region: CASSERFTGELFF. CDR3 DNA: TGTGCCAGCAGTGAGCGATTCACCGGGGAGCTGTTTTTT.

This chain connects TRBV9 to TRBJ2-7; D is uncertain. Germline V CDR1 and CDR2: SGDLS, YYNGEE. The CDR3 contains 14 residues. The V gene lost 0 bases and the J gene lost 2 bases, with 9 bases spanning the gap. In nucleotides, the CDR3 is TGTGCCAGCAGCGTAGGGTCCCTACCCTACGAGCAGTACTTC. Translating gives CASSVGSLPYEQYF. Full variable domain (remainder filled in from reference TRBV9 and TRBJ2-7): DSGVTQTPKHLITATGQRVTLRCSPRSGDLSVYWYQQSLDQGLQFLIQYYNGEERAKGNILERFSAQQFPDLHSELNLSSLELGDSALYFCASSVGSLPYEQYFGPGTRLTVT.

This clone was counted between two and nine times. V and J are TRBV18 and TRBJ1-1; D ambiguous. Between the trimmed V and J ends, which lost 3 bases and 8 bases, there was a span of 10 bases. This CDR3 has 12 residues. In germline, CDR1 is KGHSH, CDR2 LQKENI. CDR3 in DNA: TGTGCCAGCTCACCCGGGTCCGTCGAAGCTTTCTTT. Residues: CASSPGSVEAFF.

The gene calls are TRBV18 and TRBJ1-1; D gene unclear. The V gene's germline CDR1 is KGHSH and CDR2 LQKENI. Trimming removed 3 bases from V and 3 bases from J, with 5 bases in between. The CDR3 totals 12 residues. CDR3 loop: CASSPQDTEAFF. As DNA, the CDR3 is TGTGCCAGCTCACCTCAGGACACTGAAGCTTTCTTT.

This rearrangement joins TRBV19 to TRBJ1-2, with TRBD1 identical over 7 bases. Trimming at V came to 9 bases and at J to 0 bases, leaving 10 bases not matched to a gene. From germline, CDR1 is LNHDA and CDR2 SQIVND (reference sequence). The CDR3 length is 15 residues. Here the CDR3 reads CASRPDRVSNYGYTF. In nucleotides, the CDR3 is TGTGCCAGCAGACCCGACAGGGTCTCTAACTATGGCTACACCTTC.

This chain connects TRBV7-9 to TRBJ1-5, with 8 bases aligning to TRBD1. CDR1 and CDR2 from the germline V gene are SEHNR and FQNEAQ (reference sequence). J gave up 3 bases and V 5 bases, and 6 bases lay outside the gene matches. The CDR3 totals 15 residues. DNA for the CDR3: TGTGCCAGCAGCCCGGGGACAGGAAACAATCAGCCCCAGCATTTT. This encodes CASSPGTGNNQPQHF.

Only one count was recorded for this clone. CDR3 DNA sequence: TGTGCCTCGGGAAGGGGATTCGAGCAGTACTTC. Protein sequence: CASGRGFEQYF. The chain couples TRBV30 to TRBJ2-7; perhaps D is TRBD1 or TRBD2 (5 bases each). The CDR3 is 11 residues long. V lost 7 bases and J 6 bases, leaving 13 bases between the germline ends. The germline V gene encodes CDR1 GTSNPN and CDR2 SVGIG (reference sequence). The full variable domain, its missing parts supplied by reference TRBV30 and TRBJ2-7, is SQTIHQWPATLVQPVGSPLSLECTVEGTSNPNLYWYRQAAGRGLQLLFYSVGIGQISSEVPQNLSASRPQDRQFILSSKKLLLSDSGFYLCASGRGFEQYFGPGTRLTVT.

The chain combines TRBV5-1 with TRBJ2-1; D is perhaps TRBD1 (6 bases). This CDR3 region has 15 residues. Germline values: CDR1 SGHRS, CDR2 YFSETQ. Trimming took off 0 bases at V and 2 bases at J, with 9 bases between the two ends. The CDR3 nucleotides read TGCGCCAGCAGCTTGGCCACAGGGACCTACAATGAGCAGTTCTTC. This codes for CASSLATGTYNEQFF.

The CDR3 region has the DNA TGTGCCAGCAGCTTGATTACCGGGACTCACTACGAGCAGTACTTC. This gives the protein CASSLITGTHYEQYF. V and J are TRBV7-2 and TRBJ2-7; a possible D gene is TRBD2 (6 bases). The CDR3 spans 15 residues. Per the germline V gene, CDR1 is SGHTA and CDR2 is FQGNSA. Trimming removed 3 bases from V and 3 bases from J, with 15 bases in between.

The J gene is TRBJ1-5, the V gene TRBV30, with D hard to call. The V end was cut by 1 base, the J end by 9 bases, with 16 bases between. The CDR3 has 14 amino acids. CDR1 and CDR2 from the germline V gene are GTSNPN and SVGIG (reference sequence). CDR3 region: CAWSAPNPSAPQHF. CDR3 nucleotide sequence: TGTGCCTGGAGTGCCCCAAATCCGAGTGCGCCCCAGCATTTT.

This clone was detected once. The J gene is TRBJ1-2, the V gene TRBV9, with TRBD1 matching 7 bases. V was clipped by 4 bases and J by 4 bases; unmatched bases: 4. Germline CDR1 reads SGDLS; CDR2 reads YYNGEE. The CDR3 loop spans 13 amino acids. The CDR3 sequence is CASSTRQGYGYTF. The CDR3 DNA sequence: TGTGCCAGCAGCACCCGACAGGGCTATGGCTACACCTTC.

The J gene is TRBJ1-1, the V gene TRBV2; 8 bases align to TRBD1. V was clipped by 7 bases and J by 5 bases; unmatched bases: 12. Germline lookup yields CDR1 SNHLY and CDR2 FYNNEI. The CDR3 is 15 residues long. As DNA, the CDR3 is TGTGCCAGCAAGTCCCAGGGGGCAGGTTGGACTGAAGCTTTCTTT. Encoded protein: CASKSQGAGWTEAFF. Full variable domain (rest looked up from reference TRBV2 and TRBJ1-1): EPEVTQTPSHQVTQMGQEVILRCVPISNHLYFYWYRQILGQKVEFLVSFYNNEISEKSEIFDDQFSVERPDGSNFTLKIRSTKLEDSAMYFCASKSQGAGWTEAFFGQGTRLTVV.

J is TRBJ1-5 and V is TRBV10-3; the match to TRBD1 covers 7 bases. The germline gives CDR1 ENHRY, CDR2 SYGVKD. The ends lost 4 bases at V and 1 base at J; junction bases unmatched: 4. The CDR3 extends over 15 amino acids. The CDR3: CAISAGTESNQPQHF. Here the CDR3 DNA reads TGTGCCATCAGTGCCGGGACAGAGAGCAATCAGCCCCAGCATTTT.

This clone was seen a handful of times. The J gene is TRBJ1-3, the V gene TRBV6-5; D uncertain. The length of the CDR3 is 14 residues. Germline CDR1 is MNHEY and CDR2 is SVGAGI. Trimming removed 6 bases from V and 4 bases from J, with 13 bases in between. The CDR3 loop is CASSQRESGNTIYF. Written as DNA, the CDR3 is TGTGCCAGCAGCCAAAGGGAGAGCGGAAACACCATATATTTT.

This clone appeared a few times. This chain joins TRBV7-2 and TRBJ2-3; 10 nucleotides agree with TRBD2. V gave up 7 bases and J gave up 2 bases; unmatched junction bases: 6. The CDR3 is made up of 15 amino acids. Per the germline V gene, CDR1 is SGHTA and CDR2 is FQGNSA. As DNA, the CDR3 is TGTGCCAGCAACCTTAGCGGGGGGTCCACAGATACGCAGTATTTT. Protein product: CASNLSGGSTDTQYF.

This clone showed up just once. The chain couples TRBV12-5 to TRBJ2-1, with TRBD2 matching 13 bases. The CDR3 contains 15 residues. The V gene's germline CDR1 is LGHNT and CDR2 FRNRAP. V gave up 5 bases and J gave up 11 bases; unmatched junction bases: 9. CDR3 nucleotide sequence: TGTGCTAGTGGTCCCCCGGGACTAGCGGGGAGGCAGCAGTTCTTC. Its protein product is CASGPPGLAGRQQFF.